The 5 T cell receptor beta chains presented below share a single source sample, sequenced in a study of T-cell reconstitution after alpha-beta-depleted transplantation in children. Preparation of the TCRbeta library was carried out with unique molecular identifiers. Using its own MiXCR run on the PCR reads, TCRdb lists one record per CDR3 protein. Among 420,000 or so distinct CDR3 sequences listed, roughly a tenth were seen once. Source: PBMCs from the stem cell graft donor, taken from the stem cell graft. Receptors were obtained from a human donor who donated a stem cell graft to a child with acute myeloid leukemia.

In its sample, this clonotype was seen a few times. The chain recombines TRBV18 with TRBJ2-1, with D tentatively TRBD1 (6 bases). V was pared by 4 bases and J by 4 bases, with 11 bases between. Germline V gives CDR1 KGHSH, CDR2 LQKENI. The CDR3 runs to 14 residues. For the CDR3, the DNA is TGTGCCAGCTCACTTCGGACAGATTACAATGAGCAGTTCTTC. It translates to CASSLRTDYNEQFF. The full variable domain, its missing parts supplied by reference TRBV18 and TRBJ2-1, is NAGVMQNPRHLVRRRGQEARLRCSPMKGHSHVYWYRQLPEEGLKFMVYLQKENIIDESGMPKERFSAEFPKEGPSILRIQQVVRGDSAAYFCASSLRTDYNEQFFGPGTRLTVL.

At least ten counts were recorded for this clonotype. The J gene is TRBJ2-7, the V gene TRBV6-6, with 10 bases that match TRBD2. This CDR3 region has 13 residues. V trimming: 4 bases; J trimming: 5 bases; junction bases outside the gene matches: 2. Germline loops: CDR1 MNHNY, CDR2 SVGAGI (reference sequence). DNA of the CDR3: TGTGCCAGCAGTTTAGCGGGAGGCAACGAGCAGTACTTC. As protein: CASSLAGGNEQYF.

This clonotype was counted between two and nine times. The CDR3 bases are TGTGCCAGCAGCGACCAAATCGGGACTAGGGATCGGGGGACCCAGTACTTC. Protein: CASSDQIGTRDRGTQYF. V and J are TRBV9 and TRBJ2-5; TRBD2 matches at 8 bases. The V gene end was trimmed by 3 bases and the J gene end by 7 bases; junction bases not matched to a gene: 17. Germline CDR1 and CDR2: SGDLS and YYNGEE. The CDR3 is 17 amino acids.

The chain is built from TRBV20-1 and TRBJ1-3; D call uncertain. Germline loops: CDR1 DFQATT, CDR2 SNEGSKA (reference sequence). With 0 bases removed from V and 2 bases from J, the gap between germline ends came to 8 bases. The CDR3 sequence is 14 residues long. CDR3 loop: CSAREGLAGNTIYF. The CDR3 DNA reads as TGCAGTGCTAGAGAAGGCTTAGCTGGAAACACCATATATTTT.

This clonotype has just a few counts. This sequence joins TRBV19 and TRBJ1-6, with TRBD1 identical over 8 bases. Germline V gene sequence: CDR1 LNHDA, CDR2 SQIVND (reference sequence). This CDR3 has 15 residues. V was pared by 5 bases and J by 7 bases, with 7 bases of the junction left unmatched. The CDR3 sequence: CASSVNRGSNSPLHF. The CDR3 DNA is TGTGCCAGTAGTGTCAACAGGGGGTCGAATTCACCCCTCCACTTT.